The 17 T cell receptor beta chains below all came from one sample that was sequenced in a study of cytomegalovirus exposure and HLA in healthy donors. PCR used 60 Vbeta primers and 13 Jbeta primers. Clones were sequenced by immunoSEQ multiplex PCR, and TCRdb holds only the in-frame ones, with some missing. The sample comprises 100,000 or so clones, roughly 75% of which are singletons, and 13% to 15% rests with the top ten. The sample was PBMCs. The receptor set was obtained from a male donor in good health and CMV-seropositive.

The V and J genes are TRBV28 and TRBJ1-4; D is unresolved. Trimming left V 5 bases short and J 2 bases short, with 9 bases between. Germline CDR1 MDHEN, CDR2 SYDVKM. The CDR3 contains 14 residues. CDR3 DNA: TGTGCCAGCAGTCCAGTTGCCACTAATGAAAAACTGTTTTTT. Its protein is CASSPVATNEKLFF.

This clone came up once. This chain uses TRBV5-4 with TRBJ2-7; D may be TRBD2 (6 bases). With 4 bases removed from V and 1 base from J, the gap between germline ends came to 15 bases. The CDR3 covers 15 residues. From germline, CDR1 is SGHNT and CDR2 YYREEE (reference sequence). CDR3: CASSGGAEGSYEQYF. CDR3 coding DNA: TGTGCCAGCAGCGGCGGGGCAGAGGGTTCCTACGAGCAGTACTTC.

This clone was counted once. The rearrangement links TRBV7-2 to TRBJ2-3; the D gene is possibly TRBD2 (6 bases). V was pared by 1 base and J by 6 bases, with 11 bases between. The CDR3 sequence is 14 residues long. Germline CDR1 is SGHTA and CDR2 is FQGNSA. The chain's CDR3 is CASSLVGRGDTQYF. The CDR3 DNA sequence: TGTGCCAGCAGCTTAGTGGGACGGGGGGATACGCAGTATTTT.

V and J are TRBV11-2 and TRBJ2-2; perhaps TRBD1 as D (6 bases). The CDR3 has 17 amino acids. The V end lost 6 bases, the J end lost 4 bases, and 21 bases lay between the germline ends. CDR1 SGHAT and CDR2 FQNNGV come from the germline V gene. Written as DNA, the CDR3 is TGTGCCAGCAGAACAGGGACACCGCATGCATCCACCGGGGAGCTGTTTTTT. Translation: CASRTGTPHASTGELFF. The variable domain in full, with the rest retrieved from reference TRBV11-2 and TRBJ2-2, is EAGVAQSPRYKIIEKRQSVAFWCNPISGHATLYWYQQILGQGPKLLIQFQNNGVVDDSQLPKDRFSAERLKGVDSTLKIQPAKLEDSAVYLCASRTGTPHASTGELFFGEGSRLTVL.

The CDR3 spells CASSQEGAGYTGELFF. In DNA form, the CDR3 reads TGTGCCAGCAGCCAAGAGGGGGCCGGGTACACCGGGGAGCTGTTTTTT. The rearrangement links TRBV4-2 to TRBJ2-2; tentatively, D is TRBD1 (6 bases). The germline V gene has CDR1 LGHNA and CDR2 YNFKEQ. Trimming pared 0 bases from V and 3 bases from J, leaving 11 bases between. The CDR3 consists of 16 residues.

The J gene is TRBJ1-6, the V gene TRBV28, with 7 bases fitting TRBD1. The CDR3 sequence is 14 residues long. V dropped 7 bases and J dropped 7; count of bases not matched to a gene: 7. The germline CDR1 and CDR2 sequences are MDHEN and SYDVKM. The CDR3 protein is CASIPGQPNSPLHF. The CDR3 DNA is TGTGCCAGCATCCCGGGACAGCCAAATTCACCCCTCCACTTT.

The chain is built from TRBV19 and TRBJ1-5; tentatively, D is TRBD1 (5 bases). Trimming cost V 7 bases and J 5 bases, with 18 bases left between them. The CDR3 contains 15 residues. CDR1 is LNHDA, CDR2 SQIVND, per germline (reference sequence). CDR3 sequence: CASTSGGSWDQPQHF. As DNA, the CDR3 is TGTGCCAGTACCTCCGGGGGGAGCTGGGATCAGCCCCAGCATTTT.

As to this clone: The sample contains more than one DNA sequence encoding this CDR3. This rearrangement joins TRBV6-5 to TRBJ2-7; 9 bases fit TRBD1. Germline V gene data show CDR1 as MNHEY and CDR2 as SVGAGI. V shed 5 bases, J shed 2 bases, and the junction held 4 bases outside the gene matches. The CDR3 is made up of 14 amino acids. CDR3 amino acids: CASSRDRETYEQYF. Written as DNA, the CDR3 is TGTGCCAGCAGTAGGGACAGGGAGACCTACGAGCAGTACTTC.

This clone was seen repeatedly, ten times or more. The chain uses TRBV7-9 and TRBJ1-1; no clear D gene. Trimming stripped 2 bases from V and 3 bases from J, with 10 bases between. The V gene's germline CDR1 is SEHNR and CDR2 FQNEAQ (reference sequence). The CDR3 contains 14 residues. The CDR3 loop is CASSLSGLDTEAFF. CDR3 sequence (DNA): TGTGCCAGCAGCTTATCCGGACTGGACACTGAAGCTTTCTTT. The whole variable domain, remainder taken from reference TRBV7-9 and TRBJ1-1, is DTGVSQNPRHKITKRGQNVTFRCDPISEHNRLYWYRQTLGQGPEFLTYFQNEAQLEKSRLLSDRFSAERPKGSFSTLEIQRTEQGDSAMYLCASSLSGLDTEAFFGQGTRLTVV.

The genes are TRBV10-3 and TRBJ2-7, with 8 bases aligning to TRBD1. The CDR3 covers 15 residues. Germline V gene sequence: CDR1 ENHRY, CDR2 SYGVKD. Losses at the gene ends were 6 bases for V and 6 bases for J; bases not matched to a gene: 13. In DNA form, the CDR3 reads TGTGCCATCAGCCGGGACGGGCAGGGGGCCAGCGAGCAGTACTTC. Translated: CAISRDGQGASEQYF.

The chain joins TRBV29-1 to TRBJ1-2; tentative D call: TRBD1 (5 bases). V gave up 0 bases and J gave up 5 bases, with 16 bases separating them. The CDR3 consists of 15 residues. Germline assignment: CDR1 SQVTM and CDR2 ANQGSEA. The CDR3 nucleotides read TGCAGCGTTGAAGATCTCTCGACAGAGACTTATGGCTACACCTTC. Translated, it gives CSVEDLSTETYGYTF. The entire variable domain, with the rest obtained from reference TRBV29-1 and TRBJ1-2, is as follows: SAVISQKPSRDICQRGTSLTIQCQVDSQVTMMFWYRQQPGQSLTLIATANQGSEATYESGFVIDKFPISRPNLTFSTLTVSNMSPEDSSIYLCSVEDLSTETYGYTFGSGTRLTVV.

This chain joins TRBV19 and TRBJ2-1, with D uncertain. CDR3 length: 14 amino acids. Germline V gives CDR1 LNHDA, CDR2 SQIVND (reference sequence). The V end was cut by 6 bases, the J end by 5 bases, with 14 bases between. CDR3 region: CASRGSKSDNEQFF. In DNA, the CDR3 is TGTGCCAGTAGAGGCTCGAAAAGCGACAATGAGCAGTTCTTC.

The V gene is TRBV5-6, the J gene TRBJ2-5; possibly TRBD1 for D (6 bases). The CDR3 runs 15 residues. Trimming took 0 bases from V and 9 from J, leaving 18 bases between them. Germline CDR1 reads SGHDT; CDR2 reads YYEEEE. CDR3 amino acids: CASSLAQDRPESQYF. Written as DNA, the CDR3 is TGTGCCAGCAGCTTGGCCCAAGACAGGCCCGAGTCCCAGTACTTC. Complete variable domain (other parts from reference TRBV5-6 and TRBJ2-5): DAGVTQSPTHLIKTRGQQVTLRCSPKSGHDTVSWYQQALGQGPQFIFQYYEEEERQRGNFPDRFSGHQFPNYSSELNVNALLLGDSALYLCASSLAQDRPESQYFGPGTRLLVL.

The chain recombines TRBV4-2 with TRBJ1-6, with a weak D call TRBD1 (5 bases). The CDR3 has 15 residues. The V gene lost 0 bases and the J gene lost 8 bases, with 11 bases spanning the gap. CDR1 is LGHNA and CDR2 is YNFKEQ in the germline V gene. CDR3 loop: CASSQDLQGYSPLHF. CDR3 coding DNA: TGTGCCAGCAGCCAAGACCTTCAGGGATATTCACCCCTCCACTTT.

This rearrangement joins TRBV30 to TRBJ1-2; 8 bases map to TRBD1. The trim removed 2 bases at V and 7 bases at J, leaving 6 bases unmatched. The germline CDR1 and CDR2 sequences are GTSNPN and SVGIG (reference sequence). The CDR3 length is 13 residues. The CDR3 nucleotides read TGTGCCTGGAGTTTACAGGGGGAGGGTGGCTACACCTTC. It translates to CAWSLQGEGGYTF.

This chain connects TRBV4-2 to TRBJ2-2, with 8 bases identical to TRBD2. Unmatched junction bases numbered 3, after V lost 1 base and J lost 2 bases. This CDR3 is built from 16 residues. Germline V gene data show CDR1 as LGHNA and CDR2 as YNFKEQ. The CDR3: CASSQGTSGNTGELFF. DNA for the CDR3: TGTGCCAGCAGCCAAGGTACTAGCGGAAACACCGGGGAGCTGTTTTTT.

The chain employs TRBV25-1 and TRBJ2-5, with 8 bases fitting TRBD1. CDR3 length: 16 amino acids. Trimming removed 1 base from V and 4 bases from J; junction bases left unmatched: 8. The germline gives CDR1 MGHDK, CDR2 SYGVNS. The CDR3 is CASSELGRGQRETQYF. For the CDR3, the DNA is TGTGCCAGCAGTGAATTGGGCAGGGGGCAGAGAGAGACCCAGTACTTC.